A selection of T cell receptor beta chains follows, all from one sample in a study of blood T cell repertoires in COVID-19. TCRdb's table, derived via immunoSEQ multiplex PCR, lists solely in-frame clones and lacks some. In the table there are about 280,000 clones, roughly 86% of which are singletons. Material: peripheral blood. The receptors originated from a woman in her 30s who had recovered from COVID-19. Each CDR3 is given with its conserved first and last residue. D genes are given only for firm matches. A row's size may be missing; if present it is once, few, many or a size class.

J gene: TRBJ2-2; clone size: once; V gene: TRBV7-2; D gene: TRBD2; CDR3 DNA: TGTGCCAGCAGCGCCATAGCGGGGAACACCGGGGAGCTGTTTTTT; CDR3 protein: CASSAIAGNTGELFF
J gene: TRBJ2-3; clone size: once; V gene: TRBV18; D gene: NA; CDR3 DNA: TGTGCCAGCTCACCACCGATCAGGGATACGCAGTATTTT; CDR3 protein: CASSPPIRDTQYF
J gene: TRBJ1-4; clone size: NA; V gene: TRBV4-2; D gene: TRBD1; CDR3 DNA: TGTGCCAGCAGCCAGGGTTCCAACGGTGGGACAGGGAGCGAAAAACTGTTTTTT; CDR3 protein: CASSQGSNGGTGSEKLFF
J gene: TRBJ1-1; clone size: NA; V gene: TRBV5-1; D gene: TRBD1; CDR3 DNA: TGCGCCAGCAGCTTGGACCCAGGGGGAACTGAAGCTTTCTTT; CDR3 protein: CASSLDPGGTEAFF
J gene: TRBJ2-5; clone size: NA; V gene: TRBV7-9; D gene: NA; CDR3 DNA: TGTGCCAGCAGCCCACCGGGGCAAGAGACCCAGTACTTC; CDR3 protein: CASSPPGQETQYF
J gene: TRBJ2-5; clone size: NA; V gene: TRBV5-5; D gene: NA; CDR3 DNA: TGTGCCAGCAGCTTGCCGGGAAAAGAGACCCAGTACTTC; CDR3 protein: CASSLPGKETQYF
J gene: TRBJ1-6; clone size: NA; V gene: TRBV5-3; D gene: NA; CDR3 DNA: TGTGCCAGAAGCTTGGACGGTTACTATAATTCACCCCTCCACTTT; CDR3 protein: CARSLDGYYNSPLHF
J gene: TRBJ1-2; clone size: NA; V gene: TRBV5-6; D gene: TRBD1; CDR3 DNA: TGTGCCAGCAGCTTTCTCGGGACAGACTCCTATGGCTACACCTTC; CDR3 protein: CASSFLGTDSYGYTF
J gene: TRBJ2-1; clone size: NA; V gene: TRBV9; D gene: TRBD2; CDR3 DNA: TGTGCCAGCAGCGGCCGACTTGCGGGAGTAATCAATGAGCAGTTCTTC; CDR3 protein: CASSGRLAGVINEQFF
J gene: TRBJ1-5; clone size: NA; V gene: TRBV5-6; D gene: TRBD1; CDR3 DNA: TGTGCCAGCAGCGAAAGGACAGGGAATCAGCCCCAGCATTTT; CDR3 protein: CASSERTGNQPQHF
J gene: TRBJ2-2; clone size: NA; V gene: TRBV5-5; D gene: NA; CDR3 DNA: TGTGCCAGCAGTTCCGGTTCACCGAACACCGGGGAGCTGTTTTTT; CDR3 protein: CASSSGSPNTGELFF
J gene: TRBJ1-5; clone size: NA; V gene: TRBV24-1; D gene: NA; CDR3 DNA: TGTGCCACCAGTGATCGGGAATCAGGCCAGCCCCAGCATTTT; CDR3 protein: CATSDRESGQPQHF
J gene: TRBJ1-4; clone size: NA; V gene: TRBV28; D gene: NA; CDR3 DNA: TGTGCCAGCAGTTTATTGACAGGCGATGAAAAACTGTTTTTT; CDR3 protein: CASSLLTGDEKLFF
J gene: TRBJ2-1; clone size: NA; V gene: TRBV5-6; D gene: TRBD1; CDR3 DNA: TGTGCCAGCAGCCCAAACACAGGGGTGGATGAGTTCTTC; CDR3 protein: CASSPNTGVDEFF
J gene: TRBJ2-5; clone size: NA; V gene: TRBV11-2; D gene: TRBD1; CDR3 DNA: TGTGCCAGCAGCTTTGACAGGGGGGAGACCCAGTACTTC; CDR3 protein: CASSFDRGETQYF